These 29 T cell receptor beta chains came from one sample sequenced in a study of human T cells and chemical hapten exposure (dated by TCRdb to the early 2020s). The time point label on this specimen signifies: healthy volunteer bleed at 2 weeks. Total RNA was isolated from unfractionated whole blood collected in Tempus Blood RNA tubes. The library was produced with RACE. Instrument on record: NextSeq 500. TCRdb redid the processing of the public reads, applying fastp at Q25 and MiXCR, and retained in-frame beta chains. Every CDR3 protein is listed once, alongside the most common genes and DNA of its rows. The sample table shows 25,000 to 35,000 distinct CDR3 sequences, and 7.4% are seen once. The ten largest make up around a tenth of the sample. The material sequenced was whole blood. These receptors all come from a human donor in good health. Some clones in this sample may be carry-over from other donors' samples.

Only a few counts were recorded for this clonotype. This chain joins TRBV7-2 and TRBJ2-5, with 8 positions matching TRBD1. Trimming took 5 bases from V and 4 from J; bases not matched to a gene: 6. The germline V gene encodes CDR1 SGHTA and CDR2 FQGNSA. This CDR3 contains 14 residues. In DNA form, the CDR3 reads TGTGCCAGCAGCCCGGGGACAGGTCGAGAGACCCAGTACTTC. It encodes CASSPGTGRETQYF.

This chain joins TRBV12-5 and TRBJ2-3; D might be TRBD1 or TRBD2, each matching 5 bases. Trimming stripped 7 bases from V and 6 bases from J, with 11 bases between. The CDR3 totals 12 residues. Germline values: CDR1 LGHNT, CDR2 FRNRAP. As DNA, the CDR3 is TGTGCTAGTGCCCGGGACGCCGATACGCAGTATTTT. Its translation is CASARDADTQYF.

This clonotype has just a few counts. This chain's CDR3 is CASSRGRENTEAFF. CDR3 bases: TGTGCCAGCTCTAGGGGGAGGGAGAACACTGAAGCTTTCTTT. The rearrangement uses TRBV14 and TRBJ1-1; perhaps TRBD1 as D (6 bases). Germline loops: CDR1 SGHDN, CDR2 FVKESK. The CDR3 length is 14 residues. Trimming left V 8 bases short and J 1 base short, with 14 bases between.

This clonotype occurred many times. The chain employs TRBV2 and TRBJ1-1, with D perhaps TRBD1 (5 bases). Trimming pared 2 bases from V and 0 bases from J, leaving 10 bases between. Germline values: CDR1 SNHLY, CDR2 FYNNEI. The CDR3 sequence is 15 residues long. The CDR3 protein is CASSERQPMNTEAFF. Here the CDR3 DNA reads TGTGCCAGCAGTGAAAGACAGCCCATGAACACTGAAGCTTTCTTT.

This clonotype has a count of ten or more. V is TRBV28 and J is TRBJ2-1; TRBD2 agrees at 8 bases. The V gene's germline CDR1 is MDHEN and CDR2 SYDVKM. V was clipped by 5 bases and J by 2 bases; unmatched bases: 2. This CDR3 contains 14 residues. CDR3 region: CASSIAGPYNEQFF. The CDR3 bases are TGTGCCAGCAGTATAGCGGGACCCTACAATGAGCAGTTCTTC.

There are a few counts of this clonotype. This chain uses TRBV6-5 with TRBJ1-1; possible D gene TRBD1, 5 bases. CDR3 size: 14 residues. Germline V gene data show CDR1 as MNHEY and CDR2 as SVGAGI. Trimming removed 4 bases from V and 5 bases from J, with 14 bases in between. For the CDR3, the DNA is TGTGCCAGCAGTTCCAGGAGGGGCGGTACTGAAGCTTTCTTT. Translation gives CASSSRRGGTEAFF.

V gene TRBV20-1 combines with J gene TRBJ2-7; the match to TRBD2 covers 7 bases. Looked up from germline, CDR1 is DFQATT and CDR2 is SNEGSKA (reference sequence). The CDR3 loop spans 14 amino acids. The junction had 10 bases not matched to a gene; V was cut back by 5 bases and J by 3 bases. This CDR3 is CSAAAGRGVYEQYF. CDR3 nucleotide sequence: TGCAGTGCTGCCGCGGGACGGGGGGTCTACGAGCAGTACTTC.

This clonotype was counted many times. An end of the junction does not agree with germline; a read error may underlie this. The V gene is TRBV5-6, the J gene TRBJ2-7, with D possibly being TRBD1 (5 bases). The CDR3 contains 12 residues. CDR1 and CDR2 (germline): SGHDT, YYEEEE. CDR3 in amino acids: CASSLGSAGSIF. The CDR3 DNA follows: TGTGCCAGCAGCTTAGGTTCGGCAGGGTCAATCTTC.

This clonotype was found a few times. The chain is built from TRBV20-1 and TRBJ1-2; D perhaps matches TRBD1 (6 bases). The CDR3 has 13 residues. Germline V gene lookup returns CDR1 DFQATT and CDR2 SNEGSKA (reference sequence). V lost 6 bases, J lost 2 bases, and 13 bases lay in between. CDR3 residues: CSAGTLKNYGYTF. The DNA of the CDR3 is TGCAGTGCCGGGACACTTAAAAACTATGGCTACACCTTC.

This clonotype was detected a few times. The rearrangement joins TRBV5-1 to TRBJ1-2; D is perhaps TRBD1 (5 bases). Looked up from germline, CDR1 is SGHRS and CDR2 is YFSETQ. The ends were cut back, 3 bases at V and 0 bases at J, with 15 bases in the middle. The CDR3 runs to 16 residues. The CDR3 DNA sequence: TGCGCCAGCAGCTCTTCCGGGACGGCGACTAACTATGGCTACACCTTC. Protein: CASSSSGTATNYGYTF.

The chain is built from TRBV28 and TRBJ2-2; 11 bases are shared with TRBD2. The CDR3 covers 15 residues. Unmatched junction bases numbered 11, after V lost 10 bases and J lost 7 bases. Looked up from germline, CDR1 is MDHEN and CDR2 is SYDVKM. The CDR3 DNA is TGTGCCACCGGACTAGCGGGTAGTAACGGCGGGGAGCTGTTTTTT. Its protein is CATGLAGSNGGELFF.

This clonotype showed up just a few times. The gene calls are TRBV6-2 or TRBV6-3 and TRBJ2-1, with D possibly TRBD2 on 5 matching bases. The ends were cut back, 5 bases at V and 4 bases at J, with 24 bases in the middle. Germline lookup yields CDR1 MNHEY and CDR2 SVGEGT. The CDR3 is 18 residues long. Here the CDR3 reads CASSRPIWERSTYNEQFF. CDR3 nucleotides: TGTGCCAGCAGTCGTCCAATTTGGGAGAGATCAACGTACAATGAGCAGTTCTTC.

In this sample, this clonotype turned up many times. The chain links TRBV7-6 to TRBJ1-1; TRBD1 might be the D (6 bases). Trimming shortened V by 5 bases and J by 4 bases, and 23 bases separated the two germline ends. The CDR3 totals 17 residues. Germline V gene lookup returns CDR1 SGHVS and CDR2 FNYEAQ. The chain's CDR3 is CASSPSLGGRQRTEAFF. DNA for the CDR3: TGTGCCAGCAGCCCCTCTTTGGGGGGCAGGCAGCGCACTGAAGCTTTCTTT.

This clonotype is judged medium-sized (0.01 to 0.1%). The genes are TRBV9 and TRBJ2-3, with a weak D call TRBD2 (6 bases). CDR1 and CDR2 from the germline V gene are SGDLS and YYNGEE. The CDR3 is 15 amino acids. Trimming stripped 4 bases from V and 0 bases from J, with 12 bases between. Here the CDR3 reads CASSPRRGSTDTQYF. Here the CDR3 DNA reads TGTGCCAGCAGCCCTCGGCGGGGAAGCACAGATACGCAGTATTTT.

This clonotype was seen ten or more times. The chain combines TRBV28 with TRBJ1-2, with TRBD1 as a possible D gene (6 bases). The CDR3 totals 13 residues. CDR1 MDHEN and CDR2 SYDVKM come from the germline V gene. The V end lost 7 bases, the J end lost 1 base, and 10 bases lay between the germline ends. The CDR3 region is CASKRQDNYGYTF. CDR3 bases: TGTGCCAGCAAGAGACAGGATAACTATGGCTACACCTTC.

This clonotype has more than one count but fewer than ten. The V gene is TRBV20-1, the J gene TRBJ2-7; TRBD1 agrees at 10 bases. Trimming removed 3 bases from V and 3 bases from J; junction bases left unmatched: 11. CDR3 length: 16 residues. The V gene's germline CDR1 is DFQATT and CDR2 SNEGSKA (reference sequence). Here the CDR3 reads CSASPGAGQGGYEQYF. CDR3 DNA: TGCAGTGCTAGTCCTGGGGCAGGACAGGGGGGCTACGAGCAGTACTTC.

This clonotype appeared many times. As DNA, the CDR3 is TGCAGCGTTGGCGGGGGTCCAGATACGCAGTATTTT. Translated, it gives CSVGGGPDTQYF. V and J are TRBV29-1 and TRBJ2-3, with 7 bases matching TRBD2. The germline V gene has CDR1 SQVTM and CDR2 ANQGSEA. V gave up 4 bases and J gave up 4 bases; unmatched junction bases: 2. This CDR3 contains 12 residues.

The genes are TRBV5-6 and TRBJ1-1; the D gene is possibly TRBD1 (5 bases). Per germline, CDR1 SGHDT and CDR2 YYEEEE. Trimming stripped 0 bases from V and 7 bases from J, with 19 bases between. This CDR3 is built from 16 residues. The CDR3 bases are TGTGCCAGCAGCTTGGAGAAGGGGTCCACGCAACTTGAAGCTTTCTTT. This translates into CASSLEKGSTQLEAFF.

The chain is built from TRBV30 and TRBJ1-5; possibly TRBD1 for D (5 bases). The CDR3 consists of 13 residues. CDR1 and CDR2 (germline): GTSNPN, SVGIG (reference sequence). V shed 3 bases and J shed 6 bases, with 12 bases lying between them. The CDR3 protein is CAWSPGWGQPQHF. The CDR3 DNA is TGTGCCTGGAGCCCAGGGTGGGGTCAGCCCCAGCATTTT.

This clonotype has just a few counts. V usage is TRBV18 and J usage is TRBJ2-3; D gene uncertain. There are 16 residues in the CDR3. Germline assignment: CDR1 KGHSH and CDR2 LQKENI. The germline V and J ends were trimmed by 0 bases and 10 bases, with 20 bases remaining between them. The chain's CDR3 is CASSPPIQPPFQAQYF. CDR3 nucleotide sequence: TGTGCCAGCTCACCACCGATCCAGCCACCCTTCCAGGCGCAGTATTTT.

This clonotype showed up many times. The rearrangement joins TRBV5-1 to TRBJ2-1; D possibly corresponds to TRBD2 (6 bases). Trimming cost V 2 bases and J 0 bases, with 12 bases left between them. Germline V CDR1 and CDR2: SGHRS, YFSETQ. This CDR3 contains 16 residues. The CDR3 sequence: CASSFGTSSSYNEQFF. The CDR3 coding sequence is TGCGCCAGCAGCTTCGGGACTTCCAGCTCCTACAATGAGCAGTTCTTC.

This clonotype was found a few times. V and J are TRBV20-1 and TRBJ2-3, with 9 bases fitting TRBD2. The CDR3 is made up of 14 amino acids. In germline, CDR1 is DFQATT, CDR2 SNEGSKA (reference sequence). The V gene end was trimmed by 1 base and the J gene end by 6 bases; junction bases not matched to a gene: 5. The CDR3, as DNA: TGCAGTGCTAGAGTGTCGGCGGGGGGGGATACGCAGTATTTT. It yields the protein CSARVSAGGDTQYF.

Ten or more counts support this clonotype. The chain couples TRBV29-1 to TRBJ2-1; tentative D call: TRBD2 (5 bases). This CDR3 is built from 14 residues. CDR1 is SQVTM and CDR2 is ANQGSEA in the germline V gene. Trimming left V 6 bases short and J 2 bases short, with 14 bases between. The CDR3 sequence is CSVAREAPYNEQFF. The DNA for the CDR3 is TGCAGCGTGGCCCGGGAAGCTCCCTACAATGAGCAGTTCTTC.

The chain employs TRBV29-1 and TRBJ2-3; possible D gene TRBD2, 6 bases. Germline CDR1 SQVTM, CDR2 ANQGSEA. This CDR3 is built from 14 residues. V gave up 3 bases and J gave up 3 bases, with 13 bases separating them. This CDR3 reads CSVDGGGSTDTQYF. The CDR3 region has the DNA TGCAGCGTTGATGGGGGAGGCTCTACAGATACGCAGTATTTT.

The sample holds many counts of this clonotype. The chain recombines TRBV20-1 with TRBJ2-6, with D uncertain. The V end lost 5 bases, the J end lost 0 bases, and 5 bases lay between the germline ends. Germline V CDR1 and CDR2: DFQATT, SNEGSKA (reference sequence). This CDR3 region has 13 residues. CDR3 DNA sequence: TGCAGTGCTCAACACTCTGGGGCCAACGTCCTGACTTTC. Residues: CSAQHSGANVLTF.

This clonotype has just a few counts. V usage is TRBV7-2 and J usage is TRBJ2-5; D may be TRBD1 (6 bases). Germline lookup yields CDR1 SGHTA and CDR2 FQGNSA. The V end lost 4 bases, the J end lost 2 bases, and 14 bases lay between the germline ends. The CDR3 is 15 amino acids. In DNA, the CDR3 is TGTGCCAGCAGCTCCCAGGGGCCGGGACAAGAGACCCAGTACTTC. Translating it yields CASSSQGPGQETQYF.

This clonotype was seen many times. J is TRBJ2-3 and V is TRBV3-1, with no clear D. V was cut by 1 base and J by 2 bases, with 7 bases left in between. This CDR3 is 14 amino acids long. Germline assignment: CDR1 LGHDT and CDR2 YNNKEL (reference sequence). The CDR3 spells CASSQGQLTDTQYF. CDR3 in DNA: TGTGCCAGCAGCCAAGGGCAGCTCACAGATACGCAGTATTTT.

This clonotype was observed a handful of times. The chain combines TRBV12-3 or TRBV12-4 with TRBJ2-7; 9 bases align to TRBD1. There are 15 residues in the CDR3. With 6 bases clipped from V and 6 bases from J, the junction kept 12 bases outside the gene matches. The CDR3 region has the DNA TGTGCCAGCAGACCCCCCGGGACAGGGACATCCGAGCAGTACTTC. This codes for CASRPPGTGTSEQYF.

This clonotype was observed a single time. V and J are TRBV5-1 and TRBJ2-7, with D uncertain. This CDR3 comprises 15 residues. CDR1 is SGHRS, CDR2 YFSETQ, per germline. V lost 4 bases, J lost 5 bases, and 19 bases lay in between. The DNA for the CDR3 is TGCGCCAGCAGCCCCTGGACCGATACTCTGAACGAGCAGTACTTC. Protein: CASSPWTDTLNEQYF.